The 5 T cell receptor beta chains given below trace back to one sample, sequenced in a study of early T cells in non-severe SARS-CoV-2 infection. A single record per CDR3 protein comes from TCRdb applying MiXCR to the 5' RACE reads. The table has just over 95,000 distinct CDR3 sequences, about 10% seen once. The sequences come from whole blood, collected at baseline. All receptors come from an adult who was a healthcare worker with PCR-confirmed SARS-CoV-2 infection or an uninfected control (not recorded which).

This clonotype has at least ten counts. The chain joins TRBV7-3 to TRBJ2-2; D not resolved. Trimming stripped 5 bases from V and 6 bases from J, with 13 bases between. Germline-derived CDR1 and CDR2 are SGHTA and FQGTGA. CDR3 length equals 14 residues. The CDR3 spells CASSPTGSAGELFF. Written as DNA, the CDR3 is TGTGCCAGCAGCCCCACTGGATCCGCCGGGGAGCTGTTTTTT.

This clonotype was found many times. The CDR3 here is CAISEGSAENTIYF. The CDR3, as DNA: TGTGCCATCAGTGAGGGGAGCGCTGAAAACACCATATATTTT. The chain joins TRBV10-3 to TRBJ1-3; D ambiguous. Trimming took 2 bases from V and 6 from J, leaving 11 bases between them. The CDR3 has 14 amino acids. Germline CDR1 is ENHRY and CDR2 is SYGVKD.

V gene TRBV10-3 combines with J gene TRBJ1-3, with a weak D call TRBD1 (5 bases). CDR1 ENHRY and CDR2 SYGVKD come from the germline V gene. V lost 0 bases and J 8 bases, leaving 17 bases between the germline ends. This CDR3 has 16 residues. CDR3 DNA sequence: TGTGCCATCAGTGAGTCTCCAAGGGGTATTGAGGACACCATATATTTT. As protein: CAISESPRGIEDTIYF.

The chain employs TRBV29-1 and TRBJ2-7, with TRBD2 identical over 7 bases. CDR1 and CDR2 (germline): SQVTM, ANQGSEA. The CDR3 length is 12 residues. V trimming: 6 bases; J trimming: 3 bases; junction bases outside the gene matches: 5. The CDR3, as DNA: TGCAGCGTGGGAGCGGGGATCTACGAGCAGTACTTC. This sequence encodes CSVGAGIYEQYF.

This clonotype turned up a few times. The chain combines TRBV28 with TRBJ1-1, with a possible D match to TRBD1 (6 bases). Between the trimmed V and J ends, which lost 5 bases and 5 bases, there was a span of 12 bases. The CDR3 sequence is 13 residues long. Looked up from germline, CDR1 is MDHEN and CDR2 is SYDVKM. This chain's CDR3 is CASSTGTRTEAFF. The DNA for the CDR3 is TGTGCCAGCAGTACAGGGACACGAACTGAAGCTTTCTTT.